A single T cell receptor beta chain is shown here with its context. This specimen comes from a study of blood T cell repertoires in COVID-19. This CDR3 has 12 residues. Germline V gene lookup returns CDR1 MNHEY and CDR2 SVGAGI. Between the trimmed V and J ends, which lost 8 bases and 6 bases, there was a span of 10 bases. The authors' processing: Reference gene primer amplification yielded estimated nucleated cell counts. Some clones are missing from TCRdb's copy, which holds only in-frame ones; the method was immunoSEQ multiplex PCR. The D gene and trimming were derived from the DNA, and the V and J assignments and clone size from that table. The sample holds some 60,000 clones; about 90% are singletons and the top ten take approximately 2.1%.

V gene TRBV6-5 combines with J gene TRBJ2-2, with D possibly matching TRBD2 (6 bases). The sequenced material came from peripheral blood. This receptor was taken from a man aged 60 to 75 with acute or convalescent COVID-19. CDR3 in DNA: TGTGCCAGCGGGCGGGAAGCCGGGGAGCTGTTTTTT. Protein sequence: CASGREAGELFF.